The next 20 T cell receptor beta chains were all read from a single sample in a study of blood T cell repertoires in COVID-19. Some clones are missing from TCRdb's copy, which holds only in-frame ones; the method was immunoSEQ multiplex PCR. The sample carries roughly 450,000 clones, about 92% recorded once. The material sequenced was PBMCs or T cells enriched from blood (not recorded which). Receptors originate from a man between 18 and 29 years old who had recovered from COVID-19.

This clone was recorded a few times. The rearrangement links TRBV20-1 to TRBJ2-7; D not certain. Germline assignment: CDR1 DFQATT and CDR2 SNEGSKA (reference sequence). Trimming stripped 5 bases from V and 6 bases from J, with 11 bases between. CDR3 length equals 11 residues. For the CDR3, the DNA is TGCAGTGCTCGAACCCTAGGCGAGCAGTACTTC. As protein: CSARTLGEQYF.

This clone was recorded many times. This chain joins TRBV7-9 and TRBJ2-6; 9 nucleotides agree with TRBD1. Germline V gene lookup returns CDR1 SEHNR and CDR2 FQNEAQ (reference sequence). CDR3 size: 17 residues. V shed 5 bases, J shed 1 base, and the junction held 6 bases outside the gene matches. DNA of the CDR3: TGTGCCAGCAGCCATGGACAGGGGACTTCTGGGGCCAACGTCCTGACTTTC. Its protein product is CASSHGQGTSGANVLTF.

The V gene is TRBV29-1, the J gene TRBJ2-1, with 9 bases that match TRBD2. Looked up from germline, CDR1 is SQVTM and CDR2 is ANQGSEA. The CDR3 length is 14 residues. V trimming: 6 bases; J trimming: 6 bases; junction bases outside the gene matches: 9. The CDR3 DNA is TGCAGCGTCAATAGCGGGAGTGCGGTCAATGAGCAGTTCTTC. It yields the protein CSVNSGSAVNEQFF.

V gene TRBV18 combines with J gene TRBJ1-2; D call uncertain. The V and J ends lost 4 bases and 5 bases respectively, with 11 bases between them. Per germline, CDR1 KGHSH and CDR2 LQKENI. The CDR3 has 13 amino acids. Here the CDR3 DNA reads TGTGCCAGCTCACTCGAAATCGGGTATGGCTACACCTTC. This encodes CASSLEIGYGYTF.

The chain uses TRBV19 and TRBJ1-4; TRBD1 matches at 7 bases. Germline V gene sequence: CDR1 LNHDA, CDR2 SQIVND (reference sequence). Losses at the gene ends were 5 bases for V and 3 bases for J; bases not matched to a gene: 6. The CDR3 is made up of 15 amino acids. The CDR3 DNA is TGTGCCAGTAGTTCGACAGGGCTGGCTAATGAAAAACTGTTTTTT. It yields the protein CASSSTGLANEKLFF.

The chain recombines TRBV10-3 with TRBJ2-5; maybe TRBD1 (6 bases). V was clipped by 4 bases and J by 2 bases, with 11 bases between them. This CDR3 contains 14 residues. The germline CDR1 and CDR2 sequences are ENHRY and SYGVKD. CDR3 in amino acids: CAISGGPRQETQYF. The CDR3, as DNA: TGTGCCATCAGTGGGGGGCCAAGGCAAGAGACCCAGTACTTC.

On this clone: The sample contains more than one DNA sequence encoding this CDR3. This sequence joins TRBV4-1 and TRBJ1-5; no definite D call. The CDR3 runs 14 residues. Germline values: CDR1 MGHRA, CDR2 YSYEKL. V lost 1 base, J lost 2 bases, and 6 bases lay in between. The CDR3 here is CASSQGSGNQPQHF. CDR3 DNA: TGCGCCAGCAGCCAAGGGAGCGGCAATCAGCCCCAGCATTTT.

Here the CDR3 DNA reads TGTGCCAGCAGCCCGGATCTATCGGGCTCCTACAATGAGCAGTTCTTC. Protein product: CASSPDLSGSYNEQFF. The chain has TRBV5-4 and TRBJ2-1; D ambiguous. V was trimmed by 4 bases and J by 0 bases, leaving 14 bases between them. The CDR3 covers 16 residues. In germline, CDR1 is SGHNT, CDR2 YYREEE (reference sequence).

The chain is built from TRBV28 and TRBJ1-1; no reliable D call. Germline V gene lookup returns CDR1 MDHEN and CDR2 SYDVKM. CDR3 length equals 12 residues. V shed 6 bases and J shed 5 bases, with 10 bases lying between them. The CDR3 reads CASSLTRTEAFF. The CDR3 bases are TGTGCCAGCAGCCTAACCAGGACTGAAGCTTTCTTT.

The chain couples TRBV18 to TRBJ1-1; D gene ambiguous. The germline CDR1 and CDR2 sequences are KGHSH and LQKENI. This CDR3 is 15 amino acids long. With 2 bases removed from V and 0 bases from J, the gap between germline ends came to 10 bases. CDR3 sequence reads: CASSPGQIMNTEAFF. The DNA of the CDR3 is TGTGCCAGCTCACCAGGTCAGATTATGAACACTGAAGCTTTCTTT.

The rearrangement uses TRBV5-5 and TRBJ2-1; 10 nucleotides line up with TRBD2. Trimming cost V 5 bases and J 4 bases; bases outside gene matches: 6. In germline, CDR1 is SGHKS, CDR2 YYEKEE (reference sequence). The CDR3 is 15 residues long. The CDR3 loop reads CASSVGTSVYNEQFF. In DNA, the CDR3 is TGTGCCAGCAGTGTCGGGACTAGCGTGTACAATGAGCAGTTCTTC.

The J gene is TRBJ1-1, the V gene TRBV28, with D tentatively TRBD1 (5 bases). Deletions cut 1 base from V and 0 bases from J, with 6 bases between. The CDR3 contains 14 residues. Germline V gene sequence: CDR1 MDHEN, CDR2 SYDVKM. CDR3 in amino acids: CASSLLQVNTEAFF. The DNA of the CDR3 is TGTGCCAGCAGTTTATTACAGGTGAACACTGAAGCTTTCTTT.

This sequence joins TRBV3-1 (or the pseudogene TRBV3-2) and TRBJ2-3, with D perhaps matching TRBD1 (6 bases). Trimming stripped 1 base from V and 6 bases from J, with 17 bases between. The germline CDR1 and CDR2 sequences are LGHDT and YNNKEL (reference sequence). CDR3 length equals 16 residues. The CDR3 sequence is CASSQASGVLTDTQYF. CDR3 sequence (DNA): TGTGCCAGCAGCCAAGCCTCAGGGGTCCTCACGGATACGCAGTATTTT.

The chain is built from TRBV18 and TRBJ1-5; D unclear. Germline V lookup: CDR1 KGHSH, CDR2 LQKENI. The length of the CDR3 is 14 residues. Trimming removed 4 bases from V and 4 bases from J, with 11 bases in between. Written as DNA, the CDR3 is TGTGCCAGCTCACTCGGCGCGGGGAATCAGCCCCAGCATTTT. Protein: CASSLGAGNQPQHF. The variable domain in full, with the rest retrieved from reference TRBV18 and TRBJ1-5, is NAGVMQNPRHLVRRRGQEARLRCSPMKGHSHVYWYRQLPEEGLKFMVYLQKENIIDESGMPKERFSAEFPKEGPSILRIQQVVRGDSAAYFCASSLGAGNQPQHFGDGTRLSIL.

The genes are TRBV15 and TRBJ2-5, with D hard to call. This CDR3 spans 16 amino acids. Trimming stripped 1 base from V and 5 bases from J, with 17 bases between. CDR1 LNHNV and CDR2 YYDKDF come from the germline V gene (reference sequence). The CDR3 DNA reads TGTGCCACCAGCAGAGTGGGTTTGACTGTTGGGGAGACCCAGTACTTC. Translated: CATSRVGLTVGETQYF.

CDR3 DNA: TGTGCCACCAGTGACCTACCTGGACTAGCGGGAAGCGAGACCCAGTACTTC. Translating gives CATSDLPGLAGSETQYF. This chain links TRBV24-1 with TRBJ2-5; 12 bases agree with TRBD2. V trimming: 4 bases; J trimming: 5 bases; junction bases outside the gene matches: 10. The CDR3 contains 17 residues. The germline V gene has CDR1 KGHDR and CDR2 SFDVKD.

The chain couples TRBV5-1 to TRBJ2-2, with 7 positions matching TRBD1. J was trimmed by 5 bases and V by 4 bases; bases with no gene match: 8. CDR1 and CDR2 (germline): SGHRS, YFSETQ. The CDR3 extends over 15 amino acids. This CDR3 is CASSPGQPGTGELFF. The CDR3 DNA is TGCGCCAGCAGCCCGGGACAGCCAGGAACCGGGGAGCTGTTTTTT.

DNA of the CDR3: TGTGTCAGAAGCCTAGAGGGACAGGGGATGGGGTGGGGGAACACTGAAGCTTTCTTT. As protein: CVRSLEGQGMGWGNTEAFF. The chain combines TRBV7-5 with TRBJ1-1; the tabulated D call, TRBD1, remains unverified against the DNA. TRBV7-5 is a pseudogene. The CDR3 runs to 19 residues.

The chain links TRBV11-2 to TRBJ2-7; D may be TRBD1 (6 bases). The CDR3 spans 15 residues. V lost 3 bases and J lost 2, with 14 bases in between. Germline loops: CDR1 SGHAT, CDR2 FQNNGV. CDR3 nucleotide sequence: TGTGCCAGCAGCTTCGACAGGAGCCCCCCCTACGAGCAGTACTTC. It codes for CASSFDRSPPYEQYF.

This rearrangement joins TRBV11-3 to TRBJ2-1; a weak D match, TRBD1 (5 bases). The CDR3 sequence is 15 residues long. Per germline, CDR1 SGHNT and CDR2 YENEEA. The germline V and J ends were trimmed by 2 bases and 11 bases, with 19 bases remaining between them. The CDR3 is CASSLSQGGFPKQFF. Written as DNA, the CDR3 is TGTGCCAGCAGCTTATCTCAGGGTGGGTTTCCCAAGCAGTTCTTC. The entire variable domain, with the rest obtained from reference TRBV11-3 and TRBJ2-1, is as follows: EAGVVQSPRYKIIEKKQPVAFWCNPISGHNTLYWYLQNLGQGPELLIRYENEEAVDDSQLPKDRFSAERLKGVDSTLKIQPAELGDSAVYLCASSLSQGGFPKQFFGPGTRLTVL.